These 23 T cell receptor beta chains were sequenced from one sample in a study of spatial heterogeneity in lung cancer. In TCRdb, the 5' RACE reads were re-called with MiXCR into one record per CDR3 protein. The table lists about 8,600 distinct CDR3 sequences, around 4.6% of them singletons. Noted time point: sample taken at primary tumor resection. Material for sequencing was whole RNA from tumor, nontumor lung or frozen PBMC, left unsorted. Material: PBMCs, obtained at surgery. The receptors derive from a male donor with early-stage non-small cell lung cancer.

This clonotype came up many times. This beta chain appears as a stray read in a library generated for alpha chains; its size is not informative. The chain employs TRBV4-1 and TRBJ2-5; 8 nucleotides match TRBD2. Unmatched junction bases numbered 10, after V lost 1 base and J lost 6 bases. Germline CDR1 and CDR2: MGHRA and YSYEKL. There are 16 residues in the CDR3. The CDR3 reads CASSQGSWTSLKTQYF. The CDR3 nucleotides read TGCGCCAGCAGCCAAGGCTCATGGACTAGCTTAAAGACCCAGTACTTC.

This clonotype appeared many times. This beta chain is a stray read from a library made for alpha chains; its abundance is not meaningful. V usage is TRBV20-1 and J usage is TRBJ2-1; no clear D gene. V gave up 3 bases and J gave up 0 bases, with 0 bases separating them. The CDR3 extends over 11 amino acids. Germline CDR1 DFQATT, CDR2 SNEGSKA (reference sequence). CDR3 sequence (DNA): TGCAGTGCTAGCTCCTACAATGAGCAGTTCTTC. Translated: CSASSYNEQFF.

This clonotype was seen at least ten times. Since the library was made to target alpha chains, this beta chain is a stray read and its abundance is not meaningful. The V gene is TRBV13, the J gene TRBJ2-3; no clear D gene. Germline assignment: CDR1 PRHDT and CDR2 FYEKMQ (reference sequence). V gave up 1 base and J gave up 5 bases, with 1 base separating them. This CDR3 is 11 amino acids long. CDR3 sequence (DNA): TGTGCCAGCAGCTTAGTAGATACGCAGTATTTT. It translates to CASSLVDTQYF. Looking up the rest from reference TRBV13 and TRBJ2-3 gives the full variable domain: AAGVIQSPRHLIKEKRETATLKCYPIPRHDTVYWYQQGPGQDPQFLISFYEKMQSDKGSIPDRFSAQQFSDYHSELNMSSLELGDSALYFCASSLVDTQYFGPGTRLTVL.

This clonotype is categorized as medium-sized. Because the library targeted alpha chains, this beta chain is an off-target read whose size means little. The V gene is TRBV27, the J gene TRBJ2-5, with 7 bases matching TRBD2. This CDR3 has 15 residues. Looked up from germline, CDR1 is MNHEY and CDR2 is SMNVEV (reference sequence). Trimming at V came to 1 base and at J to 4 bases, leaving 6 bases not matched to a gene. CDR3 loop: CASSLLGGEGETQYF. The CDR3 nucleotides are TGTGCCAGCAGTTTATTGGGCGGGGAGGGAGAGACCCAGTACTTC.

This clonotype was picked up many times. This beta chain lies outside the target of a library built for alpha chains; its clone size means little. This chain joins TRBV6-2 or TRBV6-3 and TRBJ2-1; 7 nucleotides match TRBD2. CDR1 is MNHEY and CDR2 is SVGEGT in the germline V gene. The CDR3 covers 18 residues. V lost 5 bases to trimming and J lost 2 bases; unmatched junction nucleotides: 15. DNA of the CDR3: TGTGCCAGCAGTCCCTTCAATCTCGCGGGAGTGCCCTACAATGAGCAGTTCTTC. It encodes CASSPFNLAGVPYNEQFF.

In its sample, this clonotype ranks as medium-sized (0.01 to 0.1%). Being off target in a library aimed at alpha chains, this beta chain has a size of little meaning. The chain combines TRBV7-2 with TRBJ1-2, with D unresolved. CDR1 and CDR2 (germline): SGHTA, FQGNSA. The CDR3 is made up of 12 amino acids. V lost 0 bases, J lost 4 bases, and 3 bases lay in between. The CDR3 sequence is CASSLAGYGYTF. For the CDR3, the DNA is TGTGCCAGCAGCTTAGCGGGCTATGGCTACACCTTC.

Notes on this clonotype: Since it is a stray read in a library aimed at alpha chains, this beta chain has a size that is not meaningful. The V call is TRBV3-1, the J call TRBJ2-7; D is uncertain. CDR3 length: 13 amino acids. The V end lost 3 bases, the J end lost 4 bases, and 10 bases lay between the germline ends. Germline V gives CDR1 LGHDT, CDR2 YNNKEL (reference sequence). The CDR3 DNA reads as TGTGCCAGCAGCCAGGGCGACCTTTACGAGCAGTACGTC. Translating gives CASSQGDLYEQYV.

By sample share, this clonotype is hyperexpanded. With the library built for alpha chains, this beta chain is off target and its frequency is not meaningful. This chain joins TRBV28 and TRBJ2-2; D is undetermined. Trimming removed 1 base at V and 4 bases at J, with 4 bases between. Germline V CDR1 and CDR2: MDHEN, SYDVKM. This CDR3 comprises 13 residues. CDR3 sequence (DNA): TGTGCCAGCAGTTTATTCCTCACCGGGGAGCTGTTTTTT. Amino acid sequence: CASSLFLTGELFF.

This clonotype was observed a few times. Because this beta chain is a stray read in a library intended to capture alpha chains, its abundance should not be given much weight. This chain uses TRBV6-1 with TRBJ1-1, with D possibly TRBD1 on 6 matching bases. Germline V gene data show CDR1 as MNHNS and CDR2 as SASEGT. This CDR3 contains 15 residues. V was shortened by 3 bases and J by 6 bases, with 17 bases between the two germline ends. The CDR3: CASSDGGGAYAEAFF. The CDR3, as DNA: TGTGCCAGCAGTGATGGGGGGGGCGCCTACGCTGAAGCTTTCTTT.

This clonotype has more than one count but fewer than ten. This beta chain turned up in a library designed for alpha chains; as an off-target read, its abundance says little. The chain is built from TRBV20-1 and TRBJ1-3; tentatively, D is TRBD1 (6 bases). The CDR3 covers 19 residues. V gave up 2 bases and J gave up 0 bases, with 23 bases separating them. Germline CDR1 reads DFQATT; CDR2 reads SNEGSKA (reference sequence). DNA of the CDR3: TGCAGTGCTAGACCCCCGGGACAATCAGCGCCCTACTCTGGAAACACCATATATTTT. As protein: CSARPPGQSAPYSGNTIYF.

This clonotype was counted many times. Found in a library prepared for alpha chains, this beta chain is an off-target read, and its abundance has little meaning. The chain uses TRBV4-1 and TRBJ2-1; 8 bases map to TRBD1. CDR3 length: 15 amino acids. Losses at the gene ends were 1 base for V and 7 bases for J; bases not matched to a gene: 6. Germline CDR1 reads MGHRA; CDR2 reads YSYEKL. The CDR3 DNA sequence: TGCGCCAGCAGCCAAGGCCCAGGGGGCAAGAATGAGCAGTTCTTC. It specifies CASSQGPGGKNEQFF.

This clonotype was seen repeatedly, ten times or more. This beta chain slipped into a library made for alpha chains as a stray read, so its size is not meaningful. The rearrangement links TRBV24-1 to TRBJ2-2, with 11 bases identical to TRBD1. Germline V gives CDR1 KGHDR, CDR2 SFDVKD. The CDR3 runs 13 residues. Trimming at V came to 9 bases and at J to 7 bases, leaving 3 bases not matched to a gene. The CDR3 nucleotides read TGTGCCACCGGACAGGGGGCGGGCGGGGAGCTGTTTTTT. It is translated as CATGQGAGGELFF.

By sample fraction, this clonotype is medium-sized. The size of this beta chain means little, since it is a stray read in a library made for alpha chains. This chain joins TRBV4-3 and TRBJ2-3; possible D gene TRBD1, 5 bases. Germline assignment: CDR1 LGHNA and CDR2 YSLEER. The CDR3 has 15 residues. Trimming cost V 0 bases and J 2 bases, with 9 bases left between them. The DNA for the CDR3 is TGCGCCAGCAGCCAAGAAGGGGCAGTCACAGATACGCAGTATTTT. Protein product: CASSQEGAVTDTQYF.

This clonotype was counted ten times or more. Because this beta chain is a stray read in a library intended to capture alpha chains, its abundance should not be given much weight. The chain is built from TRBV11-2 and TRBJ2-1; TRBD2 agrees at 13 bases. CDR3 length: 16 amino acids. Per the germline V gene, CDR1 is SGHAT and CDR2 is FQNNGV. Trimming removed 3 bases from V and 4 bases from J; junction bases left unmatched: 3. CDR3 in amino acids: CASSLGLAGKYNEQFF. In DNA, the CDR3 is TGTGCCAGCAGCTTGGGACTAGCGGGGAAATACAATGAGCAGTTCTTC.

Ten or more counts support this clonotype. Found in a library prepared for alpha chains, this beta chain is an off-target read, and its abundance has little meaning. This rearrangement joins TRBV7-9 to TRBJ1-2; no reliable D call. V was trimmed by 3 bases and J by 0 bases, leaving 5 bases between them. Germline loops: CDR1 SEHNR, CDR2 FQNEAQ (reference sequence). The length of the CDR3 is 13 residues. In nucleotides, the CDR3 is TGTGCCAGCAGCTTTGGGTCTAACTATGGCTACACCTTC. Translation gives CASSFGSNYGYTF.

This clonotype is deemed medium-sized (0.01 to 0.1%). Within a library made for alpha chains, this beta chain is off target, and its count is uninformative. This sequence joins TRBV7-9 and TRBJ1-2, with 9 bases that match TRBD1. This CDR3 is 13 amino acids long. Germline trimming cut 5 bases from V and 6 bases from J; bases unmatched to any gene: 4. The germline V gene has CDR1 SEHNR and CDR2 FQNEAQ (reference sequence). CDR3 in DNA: TGTGCCAGCAGCAGGACAGGGGAGCATGGCTACACCTTC. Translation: CASSRTGEHGYTF.

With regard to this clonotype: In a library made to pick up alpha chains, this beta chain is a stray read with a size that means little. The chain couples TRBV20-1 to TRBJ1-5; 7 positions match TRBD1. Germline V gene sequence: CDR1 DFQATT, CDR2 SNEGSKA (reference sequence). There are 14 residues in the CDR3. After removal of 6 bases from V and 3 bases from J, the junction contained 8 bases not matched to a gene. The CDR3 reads CSAPDRSYNQPQHF. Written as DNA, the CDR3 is TGCAGTGCCCCGGACAGGAGTTACAATCAGCCCCAGCATTTT.

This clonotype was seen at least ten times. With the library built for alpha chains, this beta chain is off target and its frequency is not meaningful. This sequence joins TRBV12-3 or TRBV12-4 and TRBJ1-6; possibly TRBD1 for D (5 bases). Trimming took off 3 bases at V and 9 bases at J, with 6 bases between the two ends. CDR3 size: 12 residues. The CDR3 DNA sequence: TGTGCCAGCAGTTTGGGACCTTCACCCCTCCACTTT. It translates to CASSLGPSPLHF.

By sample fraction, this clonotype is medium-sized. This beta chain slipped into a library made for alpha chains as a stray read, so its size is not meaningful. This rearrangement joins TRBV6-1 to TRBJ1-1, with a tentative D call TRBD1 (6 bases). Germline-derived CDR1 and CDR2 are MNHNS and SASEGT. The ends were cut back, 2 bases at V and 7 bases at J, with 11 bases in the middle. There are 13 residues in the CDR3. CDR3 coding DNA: TGTGCCAGCAGTGAACCCAGGGGAAATGAAGCTTTCTTT. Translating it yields CASSEPRGNEAFF.

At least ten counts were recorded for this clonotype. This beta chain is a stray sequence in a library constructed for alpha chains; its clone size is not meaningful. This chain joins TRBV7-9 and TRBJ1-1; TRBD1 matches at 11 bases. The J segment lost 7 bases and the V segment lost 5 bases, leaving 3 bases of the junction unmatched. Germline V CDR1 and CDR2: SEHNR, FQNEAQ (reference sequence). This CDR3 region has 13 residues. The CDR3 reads CASSRDRGNEAFF. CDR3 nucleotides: TGTGCCAGCAGCCGGGACAGGGGGAATGAAGCTTTCTTT.

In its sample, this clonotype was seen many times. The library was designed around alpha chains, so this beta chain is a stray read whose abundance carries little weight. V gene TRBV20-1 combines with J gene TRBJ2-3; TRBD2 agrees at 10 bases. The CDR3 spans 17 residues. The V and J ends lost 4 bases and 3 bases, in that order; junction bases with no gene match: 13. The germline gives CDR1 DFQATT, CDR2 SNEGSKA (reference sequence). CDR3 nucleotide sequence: TGCAGTGCTATTCCCAGGACCAGCGGGGGGGCAACAGATACGCAGTATTTT. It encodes CSAIPRTSGGATDTQYF.

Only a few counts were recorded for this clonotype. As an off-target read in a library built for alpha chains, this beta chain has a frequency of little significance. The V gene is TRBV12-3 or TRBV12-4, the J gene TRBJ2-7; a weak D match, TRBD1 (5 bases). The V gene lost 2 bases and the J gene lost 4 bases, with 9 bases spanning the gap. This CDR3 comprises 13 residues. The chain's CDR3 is CASSLTGSYEQYF. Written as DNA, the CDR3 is TGTGCCAGCAGTTTAACAGGATCTTACGAGCAGTACTTC.

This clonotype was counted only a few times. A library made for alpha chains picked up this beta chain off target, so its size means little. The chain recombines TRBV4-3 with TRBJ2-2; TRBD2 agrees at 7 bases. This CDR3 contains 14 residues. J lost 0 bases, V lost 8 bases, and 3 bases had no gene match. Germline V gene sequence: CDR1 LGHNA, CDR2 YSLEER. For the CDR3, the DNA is TGCGCCAGCGGGCGGGGGTCGAACACCGGGGAGCTGTTTTTT. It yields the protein CASGRGSNTGELFF.